The source of this T cell receptor (beta chain) is a study of T-cell memory formation after mild COVID-19. TCRdb re-derived calls from the 5' RACE reads in MiXCR, one entry per CDR3 protein. In the table there are fewer than 300,000 distinct CDR3 sequences, around 15% of which are singletons. V dropped 6 bases and J dropped 9 bases, with 26 bases sitting between them. CDR3 size: 16 residues. Germline CDR1 and CDR2: SGHTA and FQGNSA. This clonotype showed up just a few times. This clonotype was sampled from a man aged 18 to 29 who had mild COVID-19 (a few samples of this study predate the infection). Cell type and time point are not known. The sequencing sample was made of PBMCs or a T cell subset sorted from them (not recorded which). This rearrangement joins TRBV7-2 to TRBJ1-2; the D is unclear. The CDR3 is CASSRSYNGVGTSYTF. The CDR3 region has the DNA TGTGCCAGCAGTCGAAGCTATAATGGGGTCGGAACGAGCTACACCTTC.